A single sample gave rise to the 3 T cell receptor beta chains below, sequenced in a study of T cells after yellow fever vaccination. TCRdb independently ran MiXCR on the 5' RACE reads; one entry per CDR3 protein. Among over 250,000 distinct CDR3 sequences listed, roughly 5.6% were seen once. This material consisted of CD4+ T cells sorted from PBMCs, taken on the day of the yellow fever booster vaccination. The receptor source for this set is a man aged 18 to 30 who received the YFV17D yellow fever vaccine.

The sample holds many counts of this clonotype. This chain joins TRBV5-1 and TRBJ2-6; D gene ambiguous. The germline V and J ends were trimmed by 0 bases and 0 bases, with 4 bases remaining between them. The CDR3 is 15 amino acids. The germline CDR1 and CDR2 sequences are SGHRS and YFSETQ. The chain's CDR3 is CASSLVGSGANVLTF. As DNA, the CDR3 is TGCGCCAGCAGCTTGGTGGGCTCTGGGGCCAACGTCCTGACTTTC.

This clonotype showed up just a few times. The chain joins TRBV3-1 to TRBJ2-1; tentative D call: TRBD2 (6 bases). V was clipped by 1 base and J by 7 bases, with 17 bases between them. The CDR3 extends over 16 amino acids. Germline CDR1 reads LGHDT; CDR2 reads YNNKEL (reference sequence). DNA for the CDR3: TGTGCCAGCAGCCAAGCTATGGCACTAGCTAAGAATGAGCAGTTCTTC. Translated, it gives CASSQAMALAKNEQFF.

The chain couples TRBV7-2 to TRBJ1-4; tentative D call: TRBD1 (6 bases). Trimming stripped 7 bases from V and 0 bases from J, with 15 bases between. This CDR3 is 16 amino acids long. Germline lookup yields CDR1 SGHTA and CDR2 FQGNSA. The chain's CDR3 is CASTSGTHATNEKLFF. DNA for the CDR3: TGTGCCAGCACCTCCGGGACACATGCAACTAATGAAAAACTGTTTTTT. Looking up the rest from reference TRBV7-2 and TRBJ1-4 gives the full variable domain: GAGVSQSPSNKVTEKGKDVELRCDPISGHTALYWYRQSLGQGLEFLIYFQGNSAPDKSGLPSDRFSAERTGGSVSTLTIQRTQQEDSAVYLCASTSGTHATNEKLFFGSGTQLSVL.